The next 15 T cell receptor beta chains were all read from a single sample in a study of vaccination and CD4 T cells after COVID-19. Treatment described: approximately 10-day PBMC culture with coronavirus spike peptide pools or control peptides (ViraFEST assay). CD4+ T cells that had been cultured provided DNA sequenced with the Oncomine TCR Beta short-read assay. TCRdb independently ran MiXCR on the PCR reads; one entry per CDR3 protein. The table records 15,000 to 20,000 distinct CDR3 sequences, around 28% of them present only once. The antigens for these receptors are not known. The specimen sequenced was cultured CD4+ T cells from blood. The receptors were gathered from a human donor with COVID-19.

This sequence joins TRBV2 and TRBJ2-6; D is possibly TRBD2 (6 bases). V was pared by 4 bases and J by 2 bases, with 12 bases between. This CDR3 is built from 16 residues. Germline assignment: CDR1 SNHLY and CDR2 FYNNEI. CDR3 sequence: CASSAEREAGANVLTF. The CDR3 DNA follows: TGTGCCAGCAGTGCCGAGAGGGAGGCTGGGGCCAACGTCCTGACTTTC.

Only a few counts were recorded for this clonotype. This chain uses TRBV28 with TRBJ1-1; D possibly corresponds to TRBD1 (6 bases). The CDR3 runs 14 residues. V was shortened by 7 bases and J by 1 base, with 13 bases between the two germline ends. CDR1 and CDR2 (germline): MDHEN, SYDVKM. The CDR3 coding sequence is TGTGCCAGCATGGGGGCAGCACAGAACACTGAAGCTTTCTTT. It specifies CASMGAAQNTEAFF.

V and J are TRBV18 and TRBJ2-5; no reliable D call. The V gene's germline CDR1 is KGHSH and CDR2 LQKENI. Trimming removed 2 bases from V and 0 bases from J, with 1 base in between. The CDR3 spans 12 residues. The CDR3 region has the DNA TGTGCCAGCTCACCAAACCAAGAGACCCAGTACTTC. Protein product: CASSPNQETQYF.

This clonotype turned up a few times. V and J are TRBV12-3 or TRBV12-4 and TRBJ1-2; D call uncertain. The CDR3 covers 11 residues. V lost 6 bases, J lost 8 bases, and 10 bases lay in between. CDR3 loop: CASSNSWGYTF. CDR3 coding DNA: TGTGCCAGCAGCAATTCATGGGGCTACACCTTC.

The J gene is TRBJ2-5, the V gene TRBV23-1; 8 nucleotides line up with TRBD1. TRBV23-1 is given ORF status, its function remaining uncertain. V was pared by 2 bases and J by 2 bases, with 13 bases of the junction left unmatched. This CDR3 has 18 residues. CDR3 sequence reads: CASSQNRDRRSKQETQYF. Written as DNA, the CDR3 is TGCGCCAGCAGTCAAAACCGGGACAGGAGAAGTAAGCAAGAGACCCAGTACTTC.

The J gene is TRBJ2-7, the V gene TRBV5-1; 7 bases are shared with TRBD2. Germline V gene sequence: CDR1 SGHRS, CDR2 YFSETQ. After removal of 3 bases from V and 2 bases from J, the junction contained 2 bases not matched to a gene. The CDR3 loop spans 13 amino acids. CDR3 sequence reads: CASSSSGPYEQYF. The CDR3 nucleotides read TGCGCCAGCAGCTCTAGCGGACCCTACGAGCAGTACTTC.

This sequence joins TRBV28 and TRBJ1-2; no definite D call. Trimming stripped 2 bases from V and 4 bases from J, with 5 bases between. The germline gives CDR1 MDHEN, CDR2 SYDVKM. This CDR3 comprises 12 residues. The CDR3 region has the DNA TGTGCCAGCAGTTTAAACAGCTATGGCTACACCTTC. Translating gives CASSLNSYGYTF.

This clonotype was seen more than once but under ten times. The chain joins TRBV7-8 to TRBJ2-3; tentative D call: TRBD1 (5 bases). CDR1 and CDR2 from the germline V gene are SGHVS and FQNEAQ. This CDR3 has 16 residues. V was trimmed by 2 bases and J by 3 bases, leaving 15 bases between them. The CDR3 loop reads CASSLTGTPGTDTQYF. As DNA, the CDR3 is TGTGCCAGCAGCTTAACCGGCACCCCAGGGACAGATACGCAGTATTTT.

This clonotype was seen a handful of times. This sequence joins TRBV5-5 and TRBJ1-1; D unclear. Germline V gene sequence: CDR1 SGHKS, CDR2 YYEKEE (reference sequence). The CDR3 has 9 amino acids. V lost 6 bases to trimming and J lost 7 bases, with 4 bases between them. The chain's CDR3 is CASKVEAFF. The CDR3 bases are TGTGCCAGCAAGGTTGAAGCTTTCTTT.

This clonotype was observed a few times. The rearrangement uses TRBV12-3 or TRBV12-4 and TRBJ2-5, with 7 bases matching TRBD2. V shed 5 bases, J shed 7 bases, and the junction held 10 bases outside the gene matches. The CDR3 spans 14 residues. The CDR3 here is CASSQLGGMGTQYF. CDR3 bases: TGTGCCAGCAGTCAGCTGGGGGGGATGGGGACCCAGTACTTC.

The V and J genes are TRBV5-1 and TRBJ2-5, with TRBD1 matching 9 bases. Per germline, CDR1 SGHRS and CDR2 YFSETQ. The CDR3 consists of 14 residues. Unmatched junction bases numbered 8, after V lost 4 bases and J lost 7 bases. The CDR3 region is CASSAGQGTGTQYF. DNA of the CDR3: TGCGCCAGCAGCGCGGGACAGGGAACGGGGACCCAGTACTTC.

With respect to this clonotype: It may be a read error: a sequence one base away is much more abundant. The chain uses TRBV5-5 and TRBJ1-5; maybe TRBD1 (5 bases). The CDR3 runs 13 residues. From germline, CDR1 is SGHKS and CDR2 YYEKEE (reference sequence). The CDR3 DNA sequence: TGTGCCAACAGCAGGGACGAGGGGAAGCCCCAGCATTTT. This gives the protein CANSRDEGKPQHF.

This clonotype was recorded a few times. The rearrangement uses TRBV2 and TRBJ2-3; TRBD2 matches at 7 bases. Germline values: CDR1 SNHLY, CDR2 FYNNEI. The CDR3 totals 13 residues. The V and J ends lost 7 bases and 3 bases, in that order; junction bases with no gene match: 4. This chain's CDR3 is CASKRGETDTQYF. CDR3 DNA sequence: TGTGCCAGCAAGCGGGGTGAGACAGATACGCAGTATTTT.

This clonotype was observed a few times. V is TRBV19 and J is TRBJ2-3; 12 bases match TRBD2. Per the germline V gene, CDR1 is LNHDA and CDR2 is SQIVND (reference sequence). Trimming at V came to 4 bases and at J to 4 bases, leaving 15 bases not matched to a gene. CDR3 length: 19 amino acids. CDR3 nucleotide sequence: TGTGCCAGTAGTACGGTCCCGATGGGGGGACTAGCGGGCGCAGATACGCAGTATTTT. Encoded protein: CASSTVPMGGLAGADTQYF.

V usage is TRBV2 and J usage is TRBJ2-2; TRBD1 is a possible D gene (5 bases). This CDR3 has 13 residues. The V and J ends lost 9 bases and 9 bases respectively, with 17 bases between them. Germline CDR1 and CDR2: SNHLY and FYNNEI. The CDR3 is CASQGVGLRELFF. CDR3 DNA sequence: TGTGCCAGTCAAGGGGTAGGGTTAAGGGAGCTGTTTTTT.